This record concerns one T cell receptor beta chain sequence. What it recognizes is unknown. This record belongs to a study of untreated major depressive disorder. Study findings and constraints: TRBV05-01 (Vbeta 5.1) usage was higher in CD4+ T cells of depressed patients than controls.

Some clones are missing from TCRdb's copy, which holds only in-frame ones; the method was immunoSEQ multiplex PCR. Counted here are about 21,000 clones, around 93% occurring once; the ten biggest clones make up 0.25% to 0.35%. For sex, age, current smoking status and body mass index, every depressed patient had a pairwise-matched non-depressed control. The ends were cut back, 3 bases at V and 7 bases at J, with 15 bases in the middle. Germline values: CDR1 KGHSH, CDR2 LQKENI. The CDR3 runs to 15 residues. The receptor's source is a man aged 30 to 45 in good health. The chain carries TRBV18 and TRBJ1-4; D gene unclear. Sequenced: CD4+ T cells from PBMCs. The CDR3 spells CASSPASTRGEKLFF. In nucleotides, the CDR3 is TGTGCCAGCTCACCTGCGTCGACACGGGGTGAAAAACTGTTTTTT.